These T cell receptor beta chains were read from a single sample in a study of blood T cell repertoires in COVID-19. Sequenced by immunoSEQ multiplex PCR; TCRdb stores in-frame clones only, minus some. Seen here are 200,000 to 250,000 clones, almost 90% observed once, and the top ten hold about 2.5%. Specimen: peripheral blood. Source of these receptors: a woman aged 55-69 years with acute or convalescent COVID-19. The CDR3 runs from the conserved cysteine through the conserved F or W. The order of the fields is J gene, V gene, CDR3 protein.

TRBJ2-7,TRBV29-1,CSALGQGRSYEQYF
TRBJ2-1,TRBV3-1/TRBV3-2,CASSQDRGKTGTSGVLF
TRBJ2-2,TRBV30,CATGTGTGGHTGELFF
TRBJ1-3,TRBV19,CASTIRTGFSGNTIYF
TRBJ1-1,TRBV5-6,CASSLIWFSSGTEAFF
TRBJ2-1,TRBV28,CASNPSGRAVEQFF
TRBJ1-1,TRBV5-1,CASSPGSTGEAFF
TRBJ1-5,TRBV2,CASSSQGGNQPQHF
TRBJ2-1,TRBV24-1,CATSDRLAGGGNEQFF
TRBJ1-5,TRBV3-1/TRBV3-2,CASSQGGIRNQPQHF
TRBJ1-2,TRBV19,CASSKFRRAPTANYGYTF
TRBJ1-1,TRBV5-8,CASSLWGRQNTEAFF
TRBJ1-5,TRBV6-5,CASSYSRSGGQPQHF
TRBJ2-7,TRBV18,CASSLELSGRDEQYF